Each of the 10 T cell receptor beta chains below was sequenced from the same sample in a study of T cell repertoires in cytomegalovirus infection. TCRdb fed the reads into MiXCR, producing one record per CDR3 protein. The table has about 76,000 distinct CDR3 sequences, about 4% seen once; the top ten hold roughly 4.4%. The specimen was PBMCs. The receptors come from a human donor in good health (CMV status not recorded). Some clones in this sample may be carry-over from other donors' samples.

At least ten counts were recorded for this clonotype. V usage is TRBV5-4 and J usage is TRBJ2-5; 8 bases line up with TRBD2. V was pared by 9 bases and J by 5 bases, with 12 bases of the junction left unmatched. This CDR3 is 14 amino acids long. Germline CDR1 and CDR2: SGHNT and YYREEE (reference sequence). The CDR3 DNA is TGTGCCACCGGGGAACTAGCGGATCGGGAGACCCAGTACTTC. It specifies CATGELADRETQYF.

This clonotype occurred many times. The rearrangement links TRBV7-2 to TRBJ2-7; the D is unclear. V was pared by 0 bases and J by 5 bases, with 8 bases between. The V gene's germline CDR1 is SGHTA and CDR2 FQGNSA. CDR3 size: 13 residues. The CDR3 is CASSLAGIHEQYF. The CDR3 coding sequence is TGTGCCAGCAGCTTAGCTGGGATCCACGAGCAGTACTTC.

This clonotype appeared many times. The chain joins TRBV6-2 or TRBV6-3 to TRBJ2-2, with a tentative D call TRBD1 (5 bases). The V and J ends lost 3 bases and 1 base respectively, with 9 bases between them. The germline V gene encodes CDR1 MNHEY and CDR2 SVGEGT. The CDR3 length is 15 residues. CDR3 loop: CASSYKGENTGELFF. CDR3 coding DNA: TGTGCCAGCAGTTATAAAGGGGAGAACACCGGGGAGCTGTTTTTT.

This clonotype was seen ten or more times. This chain connects TRBV28 to TRBJ2-2; D may correspond to TRBD1 or TRBD2 (5 bases each). Germline CDR1 reads MDHEN; CDR2 reads SYDVKM. The CDR3 is made up of 14 amino acids. V lost 7 bases and J 3 bases, leaving 12 bases between the germline ends. The CDR3 DNA sequence: TGTGCCAGCATGGGGCCGCGGGACACCGGGGAGCTGTTTTTT. It translates to CASMGPRDTGELFF.

This clonotype was seen repeatedly, ten times or more. The chain combines TRBV20-1 with TRBJ1-4; no firm D call. Trimming removed 6 bases from V and 5 bases from J, with 10 bases in between. The CDR3 totals 12 residues. Germline V gives CDR1 DFQATT, CDR2 SNEGSKA (reference sequence). CDR3 region: CSAGSLNEKLFF. The CDR3 DNA follows: TGCAGTGCGGGCAGTCTGAATGAAAAACTGTTTTTT.

This clonotype was seen many times. The gene calls are TRBV6-2 or TRBV6-3 and TRBJ2-1; TRBD2 is a possible D gene (6 bases). This CDR3 spans 15 amino acids. Germline CDR1 reads MNHEY; CDR2 reads SVGEGT. The ends were cut back, 0 bases at V and 8 bases at J, with 14 bases in the middle. The CDR3 protein is CASSYSRDSIHEQFF. The CDR3 DNA reads TGTGCCAGCAGTTACTCTCGGGACTCCATCCATGAGCAGTTCTTC.

This clonotype was recorded at least ten times. The chain couples TRBV2 to TRBJ1-1; D perhaps matches TRBD1 (6 bases). Germline CDR1 reads SNHLY; CDR2 reads FYNNEI. Deletions cut 3 bases from V and 1 base from J, with 12 bases between. The CDR3 has 15 residues. The CDR3 loop reads CASSEVGGTNTEAFF. The CDR3 nucleotides are TGTGCCAGCAGTGAGGTAGGGGGAACGAACACTGAAGCTTTCTTT.

In this sample, this clonotype turned up many times. J is TRBJ2-3 and V is TRBV4-3, with 7 bases aligning to TRBD1. Trimming at V came to 0 bases and at J to 1 base, leaving 13 bases not matched to a gene. This CDR3 spans 19 amino acids. In germline, CDR1 is LGHNA, CDR2 YSLEER. In DNA form, the CDR3 reads TGCGCCAGCAGCCAAGATCGCCTGAGTCCCGGACAGGGCACAGATACGCAGTATTTT. Protein product: CASSQDRLSPGQGTDTQYF.

This clonotype was seen at least ten times. This sequence joins TRBV6-2 or TRBV6-3 and TRBJ2-7; TRBD1 aligns across 10 bases. The V segment lost 0 bases and the J segment 7 bases; nucleotides outside the gene matches: 15. From germline, CDR1 is MNHEY and CDR2 SVGEGT. CDR3 length equals 18 residues. The CDR3 DNA reads as TGTGCCAGCAGTTACTCTTATTTCCCGGGACAGGGGTCGAAGGAGCAGTACTTC. Its translation: CASSYSYFPGQGSKEQYF.

There are many counts of this clonotype. This rearrangement joins TRBV7-9 to TRBJ1-1; D may be TRBD1 (6 bases). Germline loops: CDR1 SEHNR, CDR2 FQNEAQ (reference sequence). This CDR3 contains 14 residues. The V end lost 4 bases, the J end lost 1 base, and 10 bases lay between the germline ends. CDR3 nucleotides: TGTGCCAGCAGCTATACAGGGCGGAACACTGAAGCTTTCTTT. This sequence encodes CASSYTGRNTEAFF.